The 15 T cell receptor beta chains listed next were all sequenced from one sample in a study of T cell responses to AZD1222 COVID-19 vaccine. Clones were read by immunoSEQ multiplex PCR, and TCRdb kept only the in-frame ones, dropping some. The top ten hold 25% to 30% of the sample, which has more than 70,000 clones, around 93% seen once. The sample here was peripheral blood, taken 28 days after the second AZD1222 dose. The receptors were sampled from an adult who received the AZD1222 COVID-19 vaccine.

The rearrangement joins TRBV5-1 to TRBJ1-6, with D tentatively TRBD1 (5 bases). Trimming stripped 0 bases from V and 3 bases from J, with 10 bases between. Germline V CDR1 and CDR2: SGHRS, YFSETQ. This CDR3 has 16 amino acids. This CDR3 reads CASSLGDGVYNSPLHF. CDR3 coding DNA: TGCGCCAGCAGCTTGGGGGACGGGGTCTATAATTCACCCCTCCACTTT. The variable domain in full, completed from reference TRBV5-1 and TRBJ1-6, reads KAGVTQTPRYLIKTRGQQVTLSCSPISGHRSVSWYQQTPGQGLQFLFEYFSETQRNKGNFPGRFSGRQFSNSRSEMNVSTLELGDSALYLCASSLGDGVYNSPLHFGNGTRLTVT.

V usage is TRBV27 and J usage is TRBJ2-7; the match to TRBD2 covers 8 bases. V was pared by 5 bases and J by 12 bases, with 15 bases of the junction left unmatched. This CDR3 spans 14 amino acids. CDR1 is MNHEY and CDR2 is SMNVEV in the germline V gene (reference sequence). Written as DNA, the CDR3 is TGTGCCAGCAGTCCCACCCTCACTAGCGGCCTCCGGTACTTC. Translation: CASSPTLTSGLRYF.

The chain employs TRBV5-6 and TRBJ2-2, with 9 bases identical to TRBD2. The CDR3 runs to 16 residues. Germline CDR1 reads SGHDT; CDR2 reads YYEEEE. The V and J ends lost 1 base and 1 base, in that order; junction bases with no gene match: 2. The CDR3 DNA follows: TGTGCCAGCAGCTTGTTTAGCGGGAGGAACACCGGGGAGCTGTTTTTT. Its protein is CASSLFSGRNTGELFF. The whole variable domain, filled in from reference TRBV5-6 and TRBJ2-2, reads DAGVTQSPTHLIKTRGQQVTLRCSPKSGHDTVSWYQQALGQGPQFIFQYYEEEERQRGNFPDRFSGHQFPNYSSELNVNALLLGDSALYLCASSLFSGRNTGELFFGEGSRLTVL.

The V call is TRBV5-1, the J call TRBJ2-1; D not certain. CDR1 SGHRS and CDR2 YFSETQ come from the germline V gene. CDR3 length equals 13 residues. V lost 4 bases and J lost 5, with 10 bases in between. CDR3 sequence reads: CASSPDSNNEQFF. The CDR3 nucleotides are TGCGCCAGCAGCCCGGATTCTAACAATGAGCAGTTCTTC.

The chain joins TRBV28 to TRBJ2-1, with D tentatively TRBD2 (7 bases). Germline V gene lookup returns CDR1 MDHEN and CDR2 SYDVKM. The CDR3 consists of 15 residues. Trimming pared 6 bases from V and 5 bases from J, leaving 17 bases between. The DNA of the CDR3 is TGTGCCAGCAGCATCGAAGGGGGGGCGCACAATGAGCAGTTCTTC. It specifies CASSIEGGAHNEQFF.

This chain joins TRBV7-9 and TRBJ1-2; TRBD1 matches at 11 bases. Losses at the gene ends were 5 bases for V and 13 bases for J; bases not matched to a gene: 6. CDR1 SEHNR and CDR2 FQNEAQ come from the germline V gene (reference sequence). CDR3 length: 12 residues. The CDR3 DNA sequence: TGTGCCAGCAGCCGGGACAGGGGGATTCCCACCTTC. This translates into CASSRDRGIPTF.

V and J are TRBV6-4 and TRBJ1-1, with unresolved D. Germline CDR1 reads MRHNA; CDR2 reads SNTAGT. This CDR3 has 15 amino acids. The V and J ends lost 5 bases and 1 base respectively, with 14 bases between them. The CDR3 DNA follows: TGTGCCAGCAGTCCTGATAATCTGGGGAACACTGAAGCTTTCTTT. Its protein is CASSPDNLGNTEAFF.

This rearrangement joins TRBV4-1 to TRBJ2-5; D not resolved. V lost 0 bases and J lost 3, with 11 bases in between. Germline V lookup: CDR1 MGHRA, CDR2 YSYEKL. This CDR3 spans 15 amino acids. CDR3 sequence: CASSQDVGMEETQYF. CDR3 sequence (DNA): TGCGCCAGCAGCCAAGACGTAGGGATGGAAGAGACCCAGTACTTC.

V usage is TRBV6-4 and J usage is TRBJ2-4, with a possible D match to TRBD1 (6 bases). The V gene lost 3 bases and the J gene lost 5 bases, with 8 bases spanning the gap. Germline V lookup: CDR1 MRHNA, CDR2 SNTAGT. The CDR3 length is 13 residues. Here the CDR3 reads CASSEDSENIQYF. Written as DNA, the CDR3 is TGTGCCAGCAGTGAGGACAGTGAAAACATTCAGTACTTC.

This CDR3 reads CASSMTGDPSSGNTIYF. The CDR3 coding sequence is TGTGCCAGTAGTATGACAGGGGACCCTAGCTCTGGAAACACCATATATTTT. This chain connects TRBV19 to TRBJ1-3; 8 nucleotides match TRBD1. This CDR3 comprises 17 residues. V was clipped by 3 bases and J by 0 bases; unmatched bases: 7. Germline-derived CDR1 and CDR2 are LNHDA and SQIVND (reference sequence).

This rearrangement joins TRBV28 to TRBJ1-1; D gene unclear. V was clipped by 7 bases and J by 1 base, with 16 bases between them. The CDR3 is made up of 15 amino acids. From germline, CDR1 is MDHEN and CDR2 SYDVKM. DNA of the CDR3: TGTGCCAGCATCGCCCGGGGTGGAGGGAACACTGAAGCTTTCTTT. It is translated as CASIARGGGNTEAFF.

This chain uses TRBV3-1 (or the pseudogene TRBV3-2) with TRBJ2-1; 12 nucleotides align to TRBD2. V shed 5 bases, J shed 9 bases, and the junction held 5 bases outside the gene matches. Looked up from germline, CDR1 is LGHDT and CDR2 is YNNKEL (reference sequence). The CDR3 runs 14 residues. The CDR3 DNA follows: TGTGCCAGCAGCTCTAGCGGGAGGGCCCCTGAGCAGTTCTTC. Its protein product is CASSSSGRAPEQFF.

This sequence joins TRBV28 and TRBJ2-1, with 11 bases aligning to TRBD2. The ends lost 5 bases at V and 7 bases at J; junction bases unmatched: 7. Germline CDR1 is MDHEN and CDR2 is SYDVKM. The CDR3 has 15 residues. The CDR3 DNA follows: TGTGCCAGCAGTGATAGCGGGAGGGACGGGAATGAGCAGTTCTTC. Translation gives CASSDSGRDGNEQFF. The whole variable domain, remainder taken from reference TRBV28 and TRBJ2-1, is DVKVTQSSRYLVKRTGEKVFLECVQDMDHENMFWYRQDPGLGLRLIYFSYDVKMKEKGDIPEGYSVSREKKERFSLILESASTNQTSMYLCASSDSGRDGNEQFFGPGTRLTVL.

The rearrangement uses TRBV7-9 and TRBJ1-2; D remains ambiguous. Trimming shortened V by 1 base and J by 2 bases, and 8 bases separated the two germline ends. The CDR3 extends over 14 amino acids. Germline CDR1 is SEHNR and CDR2 is FQNEAQ (reference sequence). The CDR3 is CASSLVEGNYGYTF. CDR3 sequence (DNA): TGTGCCAGCAGCTTAGTCGAAGGGAACTATGGCTACACCTTC.

This clone was recorded only once. This chain joins TRBV7-3 and TRBJ2-1; no clear D gene. The germline V gene encodes CDR1 SGHTA and CDR2 FQGTGA. The CDR3 consists of 13 residues. With 0 bases removed from V and 5 bases from J, the gap between germline ends came to 5 bases. DNA of the CDR3: TGTGCCAGCAGCTTAACGTCAAACAATGAGCAGTTCTTC. Protein sequence: CASSLTSNNEQFF. Drawing the rest from reference TRBV7-3 and TRBJ2-1, the complete variable domain is GAGVSQTPSNKVTEKGKYVELRCDPISGHTALYWYRQSLGQGPEFLIYFQGTGAADDSGLPNDRFFAVRPEGSVSTLKIQRTERGDSAVYLCASSLTSNNEQFFGPGTRLTVL.